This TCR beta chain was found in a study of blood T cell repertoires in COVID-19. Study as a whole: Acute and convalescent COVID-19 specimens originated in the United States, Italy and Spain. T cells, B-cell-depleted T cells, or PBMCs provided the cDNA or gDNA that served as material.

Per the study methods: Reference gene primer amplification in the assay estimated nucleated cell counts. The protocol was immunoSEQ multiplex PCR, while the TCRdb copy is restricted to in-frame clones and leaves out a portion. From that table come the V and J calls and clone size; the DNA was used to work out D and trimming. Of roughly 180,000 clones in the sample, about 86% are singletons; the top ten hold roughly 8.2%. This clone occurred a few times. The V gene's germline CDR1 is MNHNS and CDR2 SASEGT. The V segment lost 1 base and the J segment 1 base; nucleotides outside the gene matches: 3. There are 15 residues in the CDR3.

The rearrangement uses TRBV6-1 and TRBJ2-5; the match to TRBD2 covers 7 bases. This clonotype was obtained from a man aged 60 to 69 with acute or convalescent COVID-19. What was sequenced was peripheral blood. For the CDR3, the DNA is TGTGCCAGCAGTGAAGGAGCGGGACGCCAAGAGACCCAGTACTTC. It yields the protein CASSEGAGRQETQYF.